This TCR beta chain was observed in a study of T cell responses to AZD1222 COVID-19 vaccine. The V and J ends lost 4 bases and 6 bases, in that order; junction bases with no gene match: 4. Per germline, CDR1 LNHDA and CDR2 SQIVND (reference sequence). The CDR3 length is 14 residues. The protocol was immunoSEQ multiplex PCR, while the TCRdb copy is restricted to in-frame clones and leaves out a portion. This repertoire shows over 100,000 clones, roughly nine tenths found once; its top ten account for approximately 4.7%. This TCR derives from an adult in good health. The rearrangement links TRBV19 to TRBJ1-2; TRBD1 aligns across 11 bases. The starting material was peripheral blood, obtained on day 0 of AZD1222 vaccination. The CDR3 DNA sequence: TGTGCCAGTAGTAGCTCGGGACAGGGGGATGGCTACACCTTC. Amino acids: CASSSSGQGDGYTF.